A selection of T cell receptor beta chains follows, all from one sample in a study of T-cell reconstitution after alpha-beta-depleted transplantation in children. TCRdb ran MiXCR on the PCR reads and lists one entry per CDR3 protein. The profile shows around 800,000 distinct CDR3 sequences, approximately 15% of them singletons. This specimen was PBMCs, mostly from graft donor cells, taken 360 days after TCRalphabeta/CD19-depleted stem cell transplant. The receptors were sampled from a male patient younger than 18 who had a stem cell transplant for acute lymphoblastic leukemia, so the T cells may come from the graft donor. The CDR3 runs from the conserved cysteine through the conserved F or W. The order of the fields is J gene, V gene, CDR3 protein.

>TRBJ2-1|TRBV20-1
CRGKLAGVDLVNEQFF
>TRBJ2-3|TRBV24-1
CATSPTGQLTDTQYF
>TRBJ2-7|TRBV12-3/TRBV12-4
CASSSTWTFGEQYF
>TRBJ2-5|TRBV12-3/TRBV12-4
CASSLIPKGRRETQYF
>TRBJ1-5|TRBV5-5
CASSLRQGRGTQPQHF
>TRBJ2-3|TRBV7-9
CASSFEAPLADTQYF
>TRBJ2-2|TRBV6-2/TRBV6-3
CASSYYVGRGPTGELFF
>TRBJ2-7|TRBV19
CATRQGPTYEQYF
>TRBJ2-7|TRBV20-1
CSPGTSGSYEQYF
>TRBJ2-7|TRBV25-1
CASSEGTGPYYEQYF
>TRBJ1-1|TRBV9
CASSHHGGANTEAFF
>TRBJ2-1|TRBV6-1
CASSESSPSYNEQFF
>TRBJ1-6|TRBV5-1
CASSAQGRKTNSPLHF
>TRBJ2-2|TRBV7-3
CASSLVAGRTGELFF
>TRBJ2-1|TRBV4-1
CASSHPSGQEQFF
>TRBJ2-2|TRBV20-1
CSARWAGTPNTGELFF
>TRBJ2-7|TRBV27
CASSLFASQGKSEQYF
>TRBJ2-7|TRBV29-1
CSALRWGTRSYEQYF
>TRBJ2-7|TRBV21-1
CASSGVPPGWIDFYEQYF
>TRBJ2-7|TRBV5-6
CASSLAVTSGEQYF
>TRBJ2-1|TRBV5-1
CASSVTSGGYNEQFF
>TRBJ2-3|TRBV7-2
CASSLTSGPTDTQYF
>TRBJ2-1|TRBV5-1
CASSSRAGNSYNEQFF
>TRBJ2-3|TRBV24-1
CATSDSRRVPGGTDTQYF
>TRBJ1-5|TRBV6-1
CASSGPLSNQPQHF
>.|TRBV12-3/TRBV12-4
CASSPTGDFYEQFF
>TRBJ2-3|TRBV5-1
CASSPTSWGADTQYF
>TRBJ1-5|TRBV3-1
CASSQDAGDNQPQHF
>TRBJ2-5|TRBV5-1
CASSFPRRTGGLTQYF
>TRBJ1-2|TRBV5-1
CASSLVVGTGAYGYTF
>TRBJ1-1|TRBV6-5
CASSYGTMNTEAFF
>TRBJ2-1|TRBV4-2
CASSQEALAGIYEQFF
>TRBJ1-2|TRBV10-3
CAISEKTHGYTF
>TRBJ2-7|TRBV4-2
CASSQERSFSYEQYF
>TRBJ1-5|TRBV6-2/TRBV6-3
CASKVGYSNQPQHF
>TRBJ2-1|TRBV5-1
CASSSLATSYNEQFF
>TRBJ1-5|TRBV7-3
CASSSRLDGNFNQPQHF